A single sample is the source of the 27 T cell receptor beta chains below, sequenced in a study of blood T cell repertoires in COVID-19. Here immunoSEQ multiplex PCR was the method, and the copy in TCRdb shows in-frame clones only, minus some. The data show 85,000 to 110,000 clones, 70% to 90% seen once. Sequencing input: peripheral blood. These receptors all come from a man over 45 in a cohort sampled during active COVID-19.

The chain employs TRBV6-5 and TRBJ2-3; 8 bases match TRBD2. The V segment lost 9 bases and the J segment 7 bases; nucleotides outside the gene matches: 9. The CDR3 has 13 amino acids. Germline CDR1 MNHEY, CDR2 SVGAGI. The CDR3 DNA reads as TGTGCCAGTAGACCCGGGGGGGCCTATACGCAGTATTTT. Its protein is CASRPGGAYTQYF.

The chain carries TRBV18 and TRBJ2-7; 7 bases map to TRBD2. Germline values: CDR1 KGHSH, CDR2 LQKENI. Trimming cost V 0 bases and J 4 bases; bases outside gene matches: 6. The CDR3 has 15 amino acids. The CDR3 coding sequence is TGTGCCAGCTCACCACCGTCCAGCGGGGTATACGAGCAGTACTTC. Its translation is CASSPPSSGVYEQYF.

The chain is built from TRBV6-5 and TRBJ2-2; 10 bases map to TRBD2. The CDR3 covers 15 residues. V lost 6 bases and J lost 0; bases outside the gene matches: 1. Germline V gene sequence: CDR1 MNHEY, CDR2 SVGAGI. The CDR3 DNA is TGTGCCAGCAGGAGCGGGGGGGCGAACACCGGGGAGCTGTTTTTT. It yields the protein CASRSGGANTGELFF.

This rearrangement joins TRBV29-1 to TRBJ2-7; 12 nucleotides align to TRBD1. CDR1 and CDR2 (germline): SQVTM, ANQGSEA. V was clipped by 4 bases and J by 6 bases; unmatched bases: 4. This CDR3 comprises 13 residues. The CDR3 DNA follows: TGCAGCGTTGGGGGACAGGGGGCGCGCGAGCAGTACTTC. This codes for CSVGGQGAREQYF.

This chain uses TRBV5-1 with TRBJ1-2; a possible D gene is TRBD1 (6 bases). The CDR3 has 13 residues. Trimming removed 4 bases at V and 1 base at J, with 8 bases between. Per the germline V gene, CDR1 is SGHRS and CDR2 is YFSETQ. The CDR3 spells CASSADSNYGYTF. CDR3 DNA: TGCGCCAGCAGCGCGGACAGTAACTATGGCTACACCTTC.

This sequence joins TRBV2 and TRBJ2-5; D gene ambiguous. Per the germline V gene, CDR1 is SNHLY and CDR2 is FYNNEI. There are 13 residues in the CDR3. V dropped 6 bases and J dropped 2 bases, with 10 bases sitting between them. The CDR3 DNA is TGTGCCAGCAGCGTTTACAGACAAGAGACCCAGTACTTC. Its translation is CASSVYRQETQYF.

The genes are TRBV7-9 and TRBJ2-1, with D possibly matching TRBD1 (6 bases). V dropped 5 bases and J dropped 12 bases, with 20 bases sitting between them. This CDR3 spans 14 amino acids. From germline, CDR1 is SEHNR and CDR2 FQNEAQ (reference sequence). CDR3 loop: CASSTPTGATGQFF. As DNA, the CDR3 is TGTGCCAGCAGCACCCCCACGGGCGCGACAGGGCAGTTCTTC.

The CDR3 loop reads CASVPPSTHLYEQYV. The CDR3 DNA reads TGTGCCAGCGTTCCCCCCTCGACTCACCTCTACGAGCAGTACGTC. The chain has TRBV27 and TRBJ2-7; no reliable D call. V lost 8 bases and J 3 bases, leaving 20 bases between the germline ends. Germline V gene lookup returns CDR1 MNHEY and CDR2 SMNVEV (reference sequence). This CDR3 is built from 15 residues.

In its sample, this clone was seen once. This rearrangement joins TRBV11-2 to TRBJ2-5; 7 bases agree with TRBD2. This CDR3 has 16 residues. V shed 5 bases and J 2 bases; nucleotides not matched to a gene: 11. CDR1 is SGHAT and CDR2 is FQNNGV in the germline V gene. Written as DNA, the CDR3 is TGTGCCAGCAGCCACTGGGGGGGTAAGACGCAAGAGACCCAGTACTTC. This encodes CASSHWGGKTQETQYF.

The rearrangement links TRBV10-3 to TRBJ1-3, with D hard to call. The CDR3 sequence is 16 residues long. Trimming cost V 3 bases and J 3 bases, with 15 bases left between them. Per the germline V gene, CDR1 is ENHRY and CDR2 is SYGVKD. The CDR3 protein is CAISDIASAGGNTIYF. The DNA of the CDR3 is TGTGCCATCAGTGATATCGCCTCCGCGGGTGGAAACACCATATATTTT.

The CDR3 nucleotides are TGTGCCAGCAGCGACCAGCGGGGGTCCAATCAGCCCCAGCATTTT. Its translation is CASSDQRGSNQPQHF. The V call is TRBV2, the J call TRBJ1-5; possibly TRBD1 for D (5 bases). The CDR3 has 15 amino acids. CDR1 SNHLY and CDR2 FYNNEI come from the germline V gene. The germline V and J ends were trimmed by 6 bases and 3 bases, with 15 bases remaining between them.

J is TRBJ2-5 and V is TRBV5-6; D may be TRBD1 (5 bases). V gave up 4 bases and J gave up 4 bases, with 11 bases separating them. The CDR3 totals 13 residues. Germline V gene sequence: CDR1 SGHDT, CDR2 YYEEEE. CDR3 residues: CASSSRGPETQYF. In DNA, the CDR3 is TGTGCCAGCAGCAGTAGGGGTCCAGAGACCCAGTACTTC.

V is TRBV18 and J is TRBJ1-1, with 10 bases matching TRBD1. Per germline, CDR1 KGHSH and CDR2 LQKENI. Losses at the gene ends were 3 bases for V and 6 bases for J; bases not matched to a gene: 7. This CDR3 contains 15 residues. The CDR3 loop is CASSPMGQGLSEAFF. DNA for the CDR3: TGTGCCAGCTCACCGATGGGACAGGGGCTCTCTGAAGCTTTCTTT.

This clone was seen a handful of times. V and J are TRBV12-3 or TRBV12-4 and TRBJ2-1; D call uncertain. Trimming shortened V by 3 bases and J by 10 bases, and 10 bases separated the two germline ends. The CDR3 runs 12 residues. This CDR3 reads CASSFSRYEQFF. The CDR3 coding sequence is TGTGCCAGCAGTTTTAGTCGATACGAGCAGTTCTTC.

In its sample, this clone was seen a few times. The chain employs TRBV5-1 and TRBJ1-5, with TRBD1 identical over 9 bases. The trim removed 3 bases at V and 5 bases at J, leaving 3 bases unmatched. From germline, CDR1 is SGHRS and CDR2 YFSETQ. This CDR3 is 14 amino acids long. The CDR3 loop reads CASSYRTGDQPQHF. CDR3 sequence (DNA): TGCGCCAGCAGCTACAGGACAGGGGATCAGCCCCAGCATTTT.

V usage is TRBV4-2 and J usage is TRBJ2-5, with 11 positions matching TRBD2. The CDR3 is 16 residues long. Germline CDR1 LGHNA, CDR2 YNFKEQ. V trimming: 2 bases; J trimming: 2 bases; junction bases outside the gene matches: 4. CDR3 region: CASSQLAGGYQETQYF. In DNA, the CDR3 is TGTGCCAGCAGCCAACTAGCGGGGGGCTATCAAGAGACCCAGTACTTC.

The genes are TRBV7-8 and TRBJ1-1; a weak D match, TRBD1 (6 bases). The CDR3 runs to 15 residues. Germline CDR1 SGHVS, CDR2 FQNEAQ. Trimming pared 5 bases from V and 1 base from J, leaving 14 bases between. CDR3 in amino acids: CASSVRGAQNTEAFF. The CDR3 nucleotides are TGTGCCAGCAGCGTACGGGGGGCGCAGAACACTGAAGCTTTCTTT.

The CDR3 protein is CASSILAGSYNEQFF. The CDR3 DNA reads as TGTGCCAGCAGCATACTAGCGGGTTCCTACAATGAGCAGTTCTTC. V and J are TRBV11-3 and TRBJ2-1, with 9 positions matching TRBD2. The V and J ends lost 5 bases and 1 base, in that order; junction bases with no gene match: 3. The CDR3 runs to 15 residues. Germline assignment: CDR1 SGHNT and CDR2 YENEEA.

This chain uses TRBV9 with TRBJ1-1; a weak D match, TRBD1 (6 bases). CDR1 is SGDLS, CDR2 YYNGEE, per germline. This CDR3 comprises 16 residues. Trimming took off 2 bases at V and 0 bases at J, with 14 bases between the two ends. The CDR3 here is CASSVMDRILNTEAFF. CDR3 nucleotides: TGTGCCAGCAGCGTGATGGACAGAATACTGAACACTGAAGCTTTCTTT.

The chain couples TRBV7-8 to TRBJ1-6; 7 positions agree with TRBD1. Trimming removed 5 bases from V and 4 bases from J; junction bases left unmatched: 8. CDR3 length: 16 residues. Per the germline V gene, CDR1 is SGHVS and CDR2 is FQNEAQ. The DNA for the CDR3 is TGTGCCAGCAGCGCCCACCGACAGGGTTATAATTCACCCCTCCACTTT. This sequence encodes CASSAHRQGYNSPLHF.

V usage is TRBV7-6 and J usage is TRBJ2-6; 8 positions match TRBD1. V lost 2 bases to trimming and J lost 4 bases; unmatched junction nucleotides: 10. Germline values: CDR1 SGHVS, CDR2 FNYEAQ. The CDR3 extends over 18 amino acids. The CDR3 here is CASSLLPGGPAGANVLTF. The DNA for the CDR3 is TGTGCCAGCAGCTTACTGCCAGGGGGCCCGGCCGGGGCCAACGTCCTGACTTTC.

CDR3 sequence (DNA): TGTGCCAGCAGTTTTACCCGGGTAGGCGAGCAGTACGTC. Encoded protein: CASSFTRVGEQYV. V usage is TRBV6-2 or TRBV6-3 and J usage is TRBJ2-7; the D is unclear. Germline V lookup: CDR1 MNHEY, CDR2 SVGEGT. V lost 4 bases to trimming and J lost 6 bases, with 13 bases between them. The CDR3 is 13 amino acids.

The rearrangement uses TRBV7-9 and TRBJ2-3, with TRBD2 matching over 9 bases. Germline lookup yields CDR1 SEHNR and CDR2 FQNEAQ (reference sequence). Unmatched junction bases numbered 5, after V lost 2 bases and J lost 2 bases. The CDR3 loop spans 16 amino acids. CDR3: CASSLILAGNTDTQYF. The CDR3, as DNA: TGTGCCAGCAGCTTAATTCTAGCGGGGAACACAGATACGCAGTATTTT.

The chain combines TRBV2 with TRBJ2-5; TRBD2 matches 12 bases. The V gene end was trimmed by 6 bases and the J gene end by 2 bases; junction bases not matched to a gene: 7. Germline V gene sequence: CDR1 SNHLY, CDR2 FYNNEI. CDR3 length: 16 residues. CDR3 DNA: TGTGCCAGCAGGAGGTGGGGGACTAGCGGGCAAGAGACCCAGTACTTC. This codes for CASRRWGTSGQETQYF.

V gene TRBV5-1 combines with J gene TRBJ1-2; D is possibly TRBD1 (5 bases). The length of the CDR3 is 12 residues. Germline-derived CDR1 and CDR2 are SGHRS and YFSETQ. V lost 3 bases to trimming and J lost 6 bases, with 9 bases between them. CDR3 nucleotide sequence: TGCGCCAGCAGCTCGACAGTTGATGGCTACACCTTC. Translated, it gives CASSSTVDGYTF.

The chain joins TRBV24-1 to TRBJ2-2; D is uncertain. The V gene's germline CDR1 is KGHDR and CDR2 SFDVKD. The CDR3 is 16 residues long. Deletions cut 1 base from V and 0 bases from J, with 8 bases between. CDR3 DNA sequence: TGTGCCACCAGTGATTTTCGAGCTACGAACACCGGGGAGCTGTTTTTT. This codes for CATSDFRATNTGELFF.

This clone was detected only once. The chain recombines TRBV4-2 with TRBJ2-6; the match to TRBD2 covers 12 bases. In germline, CDR1 is LGHNA, CDR2 YNFKEQ. The CDR3 has 19 residues. V trimming: 0 bases; J trimming: 1 base; junction bases outside the gene matches: 4. CDR3 in amino acids: CASSQDLAGGRSGANVLTF. The CDR3 region has the DNA TGTGCCAGCAGCCAAGATCTAGCGGGGGGGCGTTCTGGGGCCAACGTCCTGACTTTC.